This TCR beta chain was profiled in a study of blood T cell repertoires in COVID-19. Study background: Sites across the United States, Italy and Spain contributed samples from acute and convalescent COVID-19. PBMCs, B-cell-depleted T cells, or T cells provided the cDNA or gDNA that made up the material.

CDR3 length: 13 amino acids. Germline lookup yields CDR1 MNHNS and CDR2 SASEGT. Germline trimming cut 3 bases from V and 10 bases from J; bases unmatched to any gene: 5. In the study's own analysis: Reference gene primer amplification in the assay estimated nucleated cell counts. Only in-frame clones appear in the TCRdb table, and some are missing; sequencing was by immunoSEQ multiplex PCR. The DNA gave D and trimming, while V, J and clone size come from that table. This table has about 270,000 clones, around 86% appearing once. J is TRBJ2-1 and V is TRBV6-1, with 8 nucleotides matching TRBD1. The sample comprised peripheral blood. This TCR derives from a middle-aged man with acute or convalescent COVID-19. CDR3 residues: CASSDRGLKEQFF. The CDR3 DNA follows: TGTGCCAGCAGTGACAGGGGGCTGAAGGAGCAGTTCTTC.